A selection of T cell receptor beta chains follows, all from one sample in a study of metastatic and nonmetastatic thyroid tumors. TCRdb re-called clones from the PCR reads using MiXCR. The sample gives about 20,000 clones, 24% of which show up once; approximately 5.9% is in the top ten. Sequencing was performed on tumor tissue. The receptors derive from a female donor with papillary thyroid cancer or a benign thyroid nodule (not recorded which). Some clones in this sample may be carry-over from other donors' samples. Both conserved end residues are part of each CDR3. The order of the fields is V gene, J gene, D gene, clone size, CDR3 DNA, CDR3 protein. A D gene is named only where the DNA matches it firmly. Clone size is not always given. Where it is, it says once, few, many or a class for expanded clones.

>TRBV10-3|TRBJ2-7|-|-
TGTGCCATCAGACCCCGACAGTCGGACGAGCAGTACTTC
CAIRPRQSDEQYF
>TRBV29-1|TRBJ2-7|TRBD2|few
TGCAGCGTTCCCGGACTAGCGGCAGAAGGCCACGAGCGGTACTTC
CSVPGLAAEGHERYF
>TRBV28|TRBJ2-7|-|-
TGTGCCAGCAGTTTCCAATCCTACGAGCAGTACTTC
CASSFQSYEQYF
>TRBV9|TRBJ2-1|TRBD2|-
TGTGCCAGCATGGATAGCGGGACCGGCGAGTCCTACAATGAGCAGTTCTTC
CASMDSGTGESYNEQFF
>TRBV6-1|TRBJ1-1|-|medium-sized
TGTGCCAGCAGGTCGCCGGGACGGATTAACACTGAAGCTTTCTTT
CASRSPGRINTEAFF
>TRBV7-2|TRBJ2-6|TRBD1|-
TGTGCCAGCACCTACAGGGGCGGTGGGGCCAACGTCCTGACTTTC
CASTYRGGGANVLTF
>TRBV6-5|TRBJ2-1|-|many
TGTGCCAGCAGTTACCGGGGCAGGAGTAGCAATGAGCAGTTCTTC
CASSYRGRSSNEQFF
>TRBV13|TRBJ1-4|-|-
TGTGCCAGCAGCTTGAGGGACCCTAATGAAAAACTGTTTTTT
CASSLRDPNEKLFF
>TRBV12-5|TRBJ2-5|-|-
TGTGCTAGTGGTTTAGTAACAGGCAAGACCCAGTACTTC
CASGLVTGKTQYF
>TRBV2|TRBJ1-1|-|many
TGTGCCAGCAGGCAAGGCAAAGCTTTCTTT
CASRQGKAFF
>TRBV5-1|TRBJ1-6|-|-
TGCGCCAGCATCTTGGTGGCATGGTATAATTCACCCCTCCACTTT
CASILVAWYNSPLHF
>TRBV3-1|TRBJ2-7|TRBD2|once
TGTGCCAGCAGCCAAGGGCTAGCGGTAGACACGCGATCTTTC
CASSQGLAVDTRSF
>TRBV28|TRBJ2-2|-|few
TGTGCCAGCAGTCCCGGTCCCGGCAGGGCGAAGGCCGGGGAGCTGTTTTTT
CASSPGPGRAKAGELFF
>TRBV28|TRBJ1-2|-|many
TGTGCCAGCAGTTTATGGGATGCTAACTATGGCTACACCTTC
CASSLWDANYGYTF
>TRBV27|TRBJ2-7|-|medium-sized
TGTGCCAGCAGTTCCGGGAATATCGACGAGCAGTACTTC
CASSSGNIDEQYF
>TRBV7-7|TRBJ2-3|-|many
TGTGCTAGCAGCTCCGACCTGGCAGATACGCAGTATTTT
CASSSDLADTQYF
>TRBV3-1|TRBJ2-6|-|once
TGTGCCAGCAGCCAAGATCGGGGGCCAGGGGCGGTGGCTGGGGCCAACGTCCTGACTTTC
CASSQDRGPGAVAGANVLTF
>TRBV10-3|TRBJ2-2|-|many
TGTGCCATCAGTGAAGGGGGCACCGGGGAGCTGTTTTTT
CAISEGGTGELFF
>TRBV12-3/TRBV12-4|TRBJ2-1|TRBD2|many
TGTGCCAGCAGTCCTAGCGGGAGAGGCGTTGTTGGCGAGCAGTTCTTC
CASSPSGRGVVGEQFF
>TRBV6-2/TRBV6-3|TRBJ1-5|-|-
TGTGCCAGCAGTTATGGGGACATAGGCAATCAGCCCCAGCATTTT
CASSYGDIGNQPQHF
>TRBV3-1|TRBJ2-7|-|-
TGTGCCAGCAGCCCTCAAGCGGTAGGTCCCTACGAGCAGTACTTC
CASSPQAVGPYEQYF
>TRBV7-3|TRBJ2-1|-|-
TGTGCCAGTAGCTGGTACGGTAACAATGAGCAGTTCTTC
CASSWYGNNEQFF
>TRBV30|TRBJ2-1|-|many
TGTGCCTGGAGTAAGGGTCAGTCTTGGAATGAGCAGTTCTTC
CAWSKGQSWNEQFF
>TRBV28|TRBJ2-6|-|few
TGTGCCAGCACCCAAGTACTTAGCTCTGGGGCCAACGTCCTGACTTTC
CASTQVLSSGANVLTF
>TRBV27|TRBJ2-2|TRBD2|few
TGTGCCAGCAGTTTAGGTACTAGCGGACACACCGGGGAGCTGTTTTTT
CASSLGTSGHTGELFF
>TRBV12-3/TRBV12-4|TRBJ1-6|-|-
TGTGCCAGCAGTGGAAGGGCTGGTAATTCACCCCTCCACTTT
CASSGRAGNSPLHF
>TRBV14|TRBJ1-6|-|-
TGTGCCAGCAGCCAATTCTGGGGAAAGGATAATTCACCCCTCCACTTT
CASSQFWGKDNSPLHF
>TRBV6-1|TRBJ2-7|TRBD1|few
TGTGCCAGCAACCTGCGGGACAGGGTGAACGAGCAGTACTTC
CASNLRDRVNEQYF
>TRBV24-1|TRBJ1-2|TRBD1|-
TGTGCCACCAGTGATTCGCGACAGGGGTTGGATTATAACTATGGCTACACCTTC
CATSDSRQGLDYNYGYTF
>TRBV20-1|TRBJ2-1|TRBD2|many
TGCAGTGCTAGAGTACAAGCGGGAGGGCGCAATGAGCAGTTCTTC
CSARVQAGGRNEQFF